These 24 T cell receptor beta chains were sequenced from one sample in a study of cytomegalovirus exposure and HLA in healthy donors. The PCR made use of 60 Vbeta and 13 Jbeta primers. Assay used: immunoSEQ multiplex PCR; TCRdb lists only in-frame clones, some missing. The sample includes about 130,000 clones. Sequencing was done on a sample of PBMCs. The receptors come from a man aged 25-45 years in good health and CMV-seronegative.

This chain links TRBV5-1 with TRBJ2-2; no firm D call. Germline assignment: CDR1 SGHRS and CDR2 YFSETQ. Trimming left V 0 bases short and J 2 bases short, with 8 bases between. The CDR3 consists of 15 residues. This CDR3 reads CASSLGGSNTGELFF. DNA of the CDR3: TGCGCCAGCAGCTTGGGCGGCTCAAACACCGGGGAGCTGTTTTTT.

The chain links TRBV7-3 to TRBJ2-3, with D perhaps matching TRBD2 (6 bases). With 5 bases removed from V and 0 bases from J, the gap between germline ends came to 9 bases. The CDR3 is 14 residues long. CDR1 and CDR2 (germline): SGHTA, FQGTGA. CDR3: CASSHSGSTDTQYF. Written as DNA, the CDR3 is TGTGCCAGCAGCCATAGCGGTAGCACAGATACGCAGTATTTT.

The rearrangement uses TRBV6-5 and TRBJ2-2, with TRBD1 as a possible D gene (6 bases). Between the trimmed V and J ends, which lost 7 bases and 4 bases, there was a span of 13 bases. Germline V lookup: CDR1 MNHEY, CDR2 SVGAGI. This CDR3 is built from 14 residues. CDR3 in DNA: TGTGCCAGCACCAGGACAGATGCCACCGGGGAGCTGTTTTTT. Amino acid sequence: CASTRTDATGELFF.

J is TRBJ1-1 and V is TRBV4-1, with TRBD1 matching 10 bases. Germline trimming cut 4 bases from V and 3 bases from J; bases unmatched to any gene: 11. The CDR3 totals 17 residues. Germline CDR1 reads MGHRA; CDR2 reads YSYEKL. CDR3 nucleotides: TGCGCCAGCAGCCCCCGGGACAGGGGCCCGGTGGACACTGAAGCTTTCTTT. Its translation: CASSPRDRGPVDTEAFF.

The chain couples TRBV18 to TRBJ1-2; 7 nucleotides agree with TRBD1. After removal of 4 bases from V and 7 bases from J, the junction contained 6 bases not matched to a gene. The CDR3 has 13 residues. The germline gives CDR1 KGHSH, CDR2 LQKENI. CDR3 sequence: CASSQGGQRGYTF. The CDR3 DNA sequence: TGTGCCAGCTCACAAGGGGGCCAGCGTGGCTACACCTTC.

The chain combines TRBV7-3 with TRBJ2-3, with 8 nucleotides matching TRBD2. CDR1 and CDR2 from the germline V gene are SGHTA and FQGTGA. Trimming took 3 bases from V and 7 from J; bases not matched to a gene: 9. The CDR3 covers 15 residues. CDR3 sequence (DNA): TGTGCCAGCAGCTTTGCGGGAGGCCTCACCCATACGCAGTATTTT. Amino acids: CASSFAGGLTHTQYF.

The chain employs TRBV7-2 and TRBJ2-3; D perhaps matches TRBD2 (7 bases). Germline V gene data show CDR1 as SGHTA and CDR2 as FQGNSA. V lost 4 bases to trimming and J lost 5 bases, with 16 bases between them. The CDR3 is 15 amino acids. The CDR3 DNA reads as TGTGCCAGCAGCTCGCGGGGGCTGAGGGGAGATACGCAGTATTTT. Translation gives CASSSRGLRGDTQYF.

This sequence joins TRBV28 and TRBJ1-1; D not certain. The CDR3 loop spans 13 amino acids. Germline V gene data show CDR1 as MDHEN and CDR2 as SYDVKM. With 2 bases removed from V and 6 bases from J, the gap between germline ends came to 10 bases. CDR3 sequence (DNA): TGTGCCAGCAGTTTAAAGTGGCCCCCTGAAGCTTTCTTT. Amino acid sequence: CASSLKWPPEAFF.

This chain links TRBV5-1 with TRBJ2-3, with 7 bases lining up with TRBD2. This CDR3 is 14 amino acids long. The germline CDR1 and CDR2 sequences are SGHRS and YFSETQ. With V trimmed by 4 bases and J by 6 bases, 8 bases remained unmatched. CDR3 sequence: CASSLQGGEDTQYF. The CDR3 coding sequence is TGCGCCAGCAGCCTTCAGGGAGGGGAGGATACGCAGTATTTT.

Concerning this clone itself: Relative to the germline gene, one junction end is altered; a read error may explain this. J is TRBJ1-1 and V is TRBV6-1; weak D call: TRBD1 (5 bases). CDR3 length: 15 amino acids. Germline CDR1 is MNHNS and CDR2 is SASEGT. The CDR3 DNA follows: TGTGCCAGCACGAACCGGGGGACGGTGAACATTGAAGCTTTCTTT. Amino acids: CASTNRGTVNIEAFF.

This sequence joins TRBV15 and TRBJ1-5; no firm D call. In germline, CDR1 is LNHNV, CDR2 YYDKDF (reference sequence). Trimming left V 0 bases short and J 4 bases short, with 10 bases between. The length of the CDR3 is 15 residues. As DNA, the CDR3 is TGTGCCACCAGCAGAGATCCAGGCCAGAATCAGCCCCAGCATTTT. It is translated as CATSRDPGQNQPQHF.

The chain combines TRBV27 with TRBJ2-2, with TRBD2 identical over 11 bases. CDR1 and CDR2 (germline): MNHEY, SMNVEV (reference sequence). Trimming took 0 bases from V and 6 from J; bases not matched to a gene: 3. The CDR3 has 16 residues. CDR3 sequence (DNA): TGTGCCAGCAGTTTATCTTTTAGCGGGGGGGCCGGGGAGCTGTTTTTT. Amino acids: CASSLSFSGGAGELFF.

CDR3 coding DNA: TGTGCCAGCAGTTTTACTACAGGGATCACTTCACCCCTCCACTTT. Its translation: CASSFTTGITSPLHF. The chain links TRBV27 to TRBJ1-6, with D perhaps TRBD1 (6 bases). Deletions cut 3 bases from V and 9 bases from J, with 15 bases between. Germline loops: CDR1 MNHEY, CDR2 SMNVEV (reference sequence). This CDR3 region has 15 residues.

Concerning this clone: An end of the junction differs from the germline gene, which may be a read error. The CDR3 protein is CASSFTSTGQGVNVLTF. CDR3 sequence (DNA): TGTGCCAGCAGTTTCACCTCAACGGGACAGGGGGTCAACGTCCTGACTTTC. The J gene is TRBJ2-6, the V gene TRBV28; TRBD1 matches at 11 bases. The germline V gene encodes CDR1 MDHEN and CDR2 SYDVKM. The CDR3 is 17 residues long.

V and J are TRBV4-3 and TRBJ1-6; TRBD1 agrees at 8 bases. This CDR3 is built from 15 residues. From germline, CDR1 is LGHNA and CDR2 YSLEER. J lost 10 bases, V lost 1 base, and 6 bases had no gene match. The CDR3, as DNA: TGCGCCAGCAGCCAAGTCACAGGGGGGCGGTCACCCCTCCACTTT. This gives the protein CASSQVTGGRSPLHF.

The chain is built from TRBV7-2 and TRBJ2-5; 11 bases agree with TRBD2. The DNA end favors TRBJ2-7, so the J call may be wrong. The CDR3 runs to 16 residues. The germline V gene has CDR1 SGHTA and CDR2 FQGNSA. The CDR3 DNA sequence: TGTGCCAGCAGCTTAGTAGCGGGAGGGCCCTCCTACGAGCAGTACTTC. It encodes CASSLVAGGPSYEQYF.

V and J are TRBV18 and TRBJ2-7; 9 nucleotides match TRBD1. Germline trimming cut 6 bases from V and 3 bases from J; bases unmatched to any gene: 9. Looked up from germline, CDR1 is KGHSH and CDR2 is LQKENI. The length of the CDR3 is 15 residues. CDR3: CASSPGQGTYYEQYF. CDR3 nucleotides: TGTGCCAGCTCCCCCGGACAGGGGACATACTACGAGCAGTACTTC. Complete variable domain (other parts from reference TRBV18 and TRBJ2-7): NAGVMQNPRHLVRRRGQEARLRCSPMKGHSHVYWYRQLPEEGLKFMVYLQKENIIDESGMPKERFSAEFPKEGPSILRIQQVVRGDSAAYFCASSPGQGTYYEQYFGPGTRLTVT.

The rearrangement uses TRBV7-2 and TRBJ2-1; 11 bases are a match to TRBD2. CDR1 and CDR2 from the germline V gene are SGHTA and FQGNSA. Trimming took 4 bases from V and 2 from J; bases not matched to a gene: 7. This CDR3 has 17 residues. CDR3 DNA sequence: TGTGCCAGCAGCTCGATTAGCGGGAGGGTCGCCTACAATGAGCAGTTCTTC. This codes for CASSSISGRVAYNEQFF.

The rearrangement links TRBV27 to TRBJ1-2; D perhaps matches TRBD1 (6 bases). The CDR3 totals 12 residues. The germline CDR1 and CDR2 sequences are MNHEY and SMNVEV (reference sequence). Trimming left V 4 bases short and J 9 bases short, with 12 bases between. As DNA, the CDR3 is TGTGCCAGCAGTTCGCCCCAGGGGAGCTACACCTTC. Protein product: CASSSPQGSYTF.

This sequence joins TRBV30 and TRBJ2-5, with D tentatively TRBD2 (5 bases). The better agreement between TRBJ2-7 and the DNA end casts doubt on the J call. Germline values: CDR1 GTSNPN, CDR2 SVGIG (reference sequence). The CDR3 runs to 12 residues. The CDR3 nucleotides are TGTGCCTGGAGTTTTGAGGGAAACGAGCAGTACTTC. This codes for CAWSFEGNEQYF.

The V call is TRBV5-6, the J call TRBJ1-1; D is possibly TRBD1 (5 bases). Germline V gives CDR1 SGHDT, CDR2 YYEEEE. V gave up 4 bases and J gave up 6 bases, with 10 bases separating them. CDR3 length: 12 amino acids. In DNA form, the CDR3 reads TGTGCCAGCAGCCCCCAGGGCTCTGAAGCTTTCTTT. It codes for CASSPQGSEAFF. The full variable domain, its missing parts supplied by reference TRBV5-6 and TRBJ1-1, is DAGVTQSPTHLIKTRGQQVTLRCSPKSGHDTVSWYQQALGQGPQFIFQYYEEEERQRGNFPDRFSGHQFPNYSSELNVNALLLGDSALYLCASSPQGSEAFFGQGTRLTVV.

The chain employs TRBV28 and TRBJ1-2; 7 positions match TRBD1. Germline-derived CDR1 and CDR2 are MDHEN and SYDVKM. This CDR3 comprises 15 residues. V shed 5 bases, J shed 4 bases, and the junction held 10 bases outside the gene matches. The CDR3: CASSPIGQERYGYTF. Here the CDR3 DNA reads TGTGCCAGCAGTCCGATCGGACAGGAACGCTATGGCTACACCTTC.

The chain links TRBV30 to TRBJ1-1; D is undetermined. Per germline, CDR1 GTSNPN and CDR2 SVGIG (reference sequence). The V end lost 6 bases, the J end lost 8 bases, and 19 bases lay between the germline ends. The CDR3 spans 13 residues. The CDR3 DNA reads TGTGCCTGCAACCCCGAGAGCGAGGGAGAAGCTTTCTTT. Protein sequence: CACNPESEGEAFF.

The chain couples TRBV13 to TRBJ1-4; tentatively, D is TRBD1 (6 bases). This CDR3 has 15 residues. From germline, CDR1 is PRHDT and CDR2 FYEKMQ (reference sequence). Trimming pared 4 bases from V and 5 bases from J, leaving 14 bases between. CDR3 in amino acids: CASSSLRGANEKLFF. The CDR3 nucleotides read TGTGCCAGCAGCTCTCTTCGGGGGGCGAATGAAAAACTGTTTTTT.